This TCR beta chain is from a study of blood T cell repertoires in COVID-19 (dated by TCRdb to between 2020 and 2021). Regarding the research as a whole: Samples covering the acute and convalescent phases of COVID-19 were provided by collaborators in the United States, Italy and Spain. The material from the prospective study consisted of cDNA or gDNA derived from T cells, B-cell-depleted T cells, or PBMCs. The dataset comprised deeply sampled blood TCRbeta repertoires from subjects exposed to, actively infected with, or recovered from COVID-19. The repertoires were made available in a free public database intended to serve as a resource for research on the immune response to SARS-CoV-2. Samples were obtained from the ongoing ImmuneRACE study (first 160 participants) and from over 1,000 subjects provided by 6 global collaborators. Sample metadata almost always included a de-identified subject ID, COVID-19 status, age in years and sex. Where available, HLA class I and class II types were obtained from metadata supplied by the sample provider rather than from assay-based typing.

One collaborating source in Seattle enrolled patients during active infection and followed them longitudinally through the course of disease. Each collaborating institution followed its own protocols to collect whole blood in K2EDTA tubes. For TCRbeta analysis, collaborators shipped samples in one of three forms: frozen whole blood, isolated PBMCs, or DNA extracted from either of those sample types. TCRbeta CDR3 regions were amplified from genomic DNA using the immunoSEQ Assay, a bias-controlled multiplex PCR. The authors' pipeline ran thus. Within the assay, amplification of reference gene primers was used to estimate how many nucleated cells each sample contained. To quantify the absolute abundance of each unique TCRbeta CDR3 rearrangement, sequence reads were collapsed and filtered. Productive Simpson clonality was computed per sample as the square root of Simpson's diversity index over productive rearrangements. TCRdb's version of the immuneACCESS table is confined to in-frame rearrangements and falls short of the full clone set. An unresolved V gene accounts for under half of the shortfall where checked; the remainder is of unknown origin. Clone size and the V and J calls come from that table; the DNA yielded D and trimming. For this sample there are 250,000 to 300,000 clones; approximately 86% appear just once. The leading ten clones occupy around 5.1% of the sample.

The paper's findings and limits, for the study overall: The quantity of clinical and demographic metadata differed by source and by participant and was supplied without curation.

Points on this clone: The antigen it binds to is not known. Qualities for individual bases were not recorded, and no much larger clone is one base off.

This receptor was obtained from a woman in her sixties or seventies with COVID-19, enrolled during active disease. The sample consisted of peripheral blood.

For the CDR3, the sequence is CASSQTGHTEAFF. The sequenced DNA: TGTGCCAGCTCTCAGACAGGCCACACTGAAGCTTTCTTT. The chain is assembled from TRBV18 and TRBJ1-1; TRBD1 is possibly the D segment (6 matching bases). Trimming removed 6 bases from V and 3 bases from J, leaving 11 bases between the germline ends. Inclusive of the bounding cysteine and phenylalanine, the CDR3 is 13 residues long. CDR3 DNA is the only sequence kept; it has 39 bases, read in frame from the first base. CDR1 and CDR2, looked up from the germline V gene, are KGHSH and LQKENI.